A single sample gave rise to the 27 T cell receptor beta chains below, sequenced in a study of blood T cell repertoires in COVID-19. Repertoires were generated with immunoSEQ multiplex PCR, while TCRdb's copy carries only in-frame clones and drops some. The repertoire holds about 270,000 clones, with about 89% as singletons. Sample: PBMCs or T cells enriched from blood (not recorded which). The receptors here all came from a woman under 30 who had recovered from COVID-19.

The chain combines TRBV13 with TRBJ1-1; 7 bases agree with TRBD1. The CDR3 spans 15 residues. Trimming took 5 bases from V and 1 from J; bases not matched to a gene: 7. Germline CDR1 PRHDT, CDR2 FYEKMQ (reference sequence). The CDR3 sequence: CASSRRWDRNTEAFF. Here the CDR3 DNA reads TGTGCCAGCAGCCGACGCTGGGACAGGAACACTGAAGCTTTCTTT.

The CDR3 DNA is TGTGCCAGCAGCGTAGGGCAGGATGTCTCCTACGAGCAGTACTTC. Amino acid sequence: CASSVGQDVSYEQYF. The chain employs TRBV9 and TRBJ2-7; the D is unclear. With 0 bases removed from V and 0 bases from J, the gap between germline ends came to 10 bases. CDR3 length: 15 residues. The germline V gene encodes CDR1 SGDLS and CDR2 YYNGEE.

J is TRBJ2-5 and V is TRBV5-1, with 8 bases fitting TRBD1. The CDR3 extends over 15 amino acids. After removal of 4 bases from V and 7 bases from J, the junction contained 12 bases not matched to a gene. Germline V gene lookup returns CDR1 SGHRS and CDR2 YFSETQ. The DNA for the CDR3 is TGCGCCAGCAGCCTCCCACAGGGGGATCGTGGGACCCAGTACTTC. This encodes CASSLPQGDRGTQYF.

CDR3 in amino acids: CASSHLAGEGYEQYF. The CDR3 nucleotides are TGTGCCAGCAGCCACCTAGCGGGAGAGGGCTACGAGCAGTACTTC. This rearrangement joins TRBV7-3 to TRBJ2-7; 10 positions agree with TRBD2. Germline V gene sequence: CDR1 SGHTA, CDR2 FQGTGA. The CDR3 covers 15 residues. V shed 5 bases, J shed 3 bases, and the junction held 7 bases outside the gene matches.

The chain uses TRBV10-2 and TRBJ2-7; TRBD2 aligns across 7 bases. J was trimmed by 7 bases and V by 6 bases; bases with no gene match: 6. Looked up from germline, CDR1 is WSHSY and CDR2 is SAAADI. The CDR3 runs 12 residues. CDR3 nucleotides: TGCGCCAGCAGCGAACTAGCGCGGGAGCAGTACTTC. It specifies CASSELAREQYF.

J is TRBJ1-6 and V is TRBV25-1; no clear D gene. Germline-derived CDR1 and CDR2 are MGHDK and SYGVNS. V was pared by 3 bases and J by 8 bases, with 14 bases between. The CDR3 length is 15 residues. This chain's CDR3 is CASSDPGLEYSPLHF. CDR3 coding DNA: TGTGCCAGCAGTGATCCTGGACTGGAATATTCACCCCTCCACTTT.

V is TRBV9 and J is TRBJ2-1; 8 bases align to TRBD2. Germline V gene data show CDR1 as SGDLS and CDR2 as YYNGEE. The CDR3 is 15 residues long. With 0 bases clipped from V and 2 bases from J, the junction kept 1 base outside the gene matches. The CDR3 DNA reads TGTGCCAGCAGCGTAGGCGGGGGGACCTACAATGAGCAGTTCTTC. This encodes CASSVGGGTYNEQFF.

V usage is TRBV28 and J usage is TRBJ2-7, with 8 bases lining up with TRBD1. This CDR3 spans 15 amino acids. Losses at the gene ends were 5 bases for V and 0 bases for J; bases not matched to a gene: 6. CDR1 and CDR2 from the germline V gene are MDHEN and SYDVKM. In DNA form, the CDR3 reads TGTGCCAGCAGTCCCTGGACAGGGAGCTCCTACGAGCAGTACTTC. Amino acids: CASSPWTGSSYEQYF.

As DNA, the CDR3 is TGTGCCAGCTCAAAGGGGCATCAGCCCCAGCATTTT. Its protein product is CASSKGHQPQHF. The V call is TRBV18, the J call TRBJ1-5, with D possibly TRBD1 on 5 matching bases. Germline loops: CDR1 KGHSH, CDR2 LQKENI. The CDR3 has 12 amino acids. Trimming stripped 5 bases from V and 5 bases from J, with 7 bases between.

The chain couples TRBV4-3 to TRBJ1-4; a possible D gene is TRBD1 (6 bases). The V end was cut by 1 base, the J end by 6 bases, with 15 bases between. The germline V gene encodes CDR1 LGHNA and CDR2 YSLEER. The CDR3 loop spans 16 amino acids. The CDR3 is CASSQVYREGDEKLFF. CDR3 DNA: TGCGCCAGCAGCCAAGTATATAGGGAGGGGGATGAAAAACTGTTTTTT.

This clone was observed a single time. The chain recombines TRBV30 with TRBJ2-7, with D perhaps matching TRBD1 (6 bases). V lost 1 base and J lost 2, with 12 bases in between. Looked up from germline, CDR1 is GTSNPN and CDR2 is SVGIG (reference sequence). This CDR3 region has 14 residues. Here the CDR3 DNA reads TGTGCCTGGAGTGACAGGGACCGGCCCTACGAGCAGTACTTC. The encoded protein is CAWSDRDRPYEQYF. The complete variable domain, with remaining parts taken from reference TRBV30 and TRBJ2-7, reads SQTIHQWPATLVQPVGSPLSLECTVEGTSNPNLYWYRQAAGRGLQLLFYSVGIGQISSEVPQNLSASRPQDRQFILSSKKLLLSDSGFYLCAWSDRDRPYEQYFGPGTRLTVT.

This clone turned up a few times. The chain has TRBV4-2 and TRBJ1-5; unclear D gene. CDR1 is LGHNA and CDR2 is YNFKEQ in the germline V gene. The CDR3 runs 16 residues. Trimming removed 0 bases from V and 5 bases from J, with 14 bases in between. In DNA form, the CDR3 reads TGTGCCAGCAGCCAAGATAGGCGGGCTGGGGATCAGCCCCAGCATTTT. It translates to CASSQDRRAGDQPQHF.

The chain employs TRBV6-5 and TRBJ1-2; D possibly corresponds to TRBD1 (5 bases). V dropped 3 bases and J dropped 2 bases, with 16 bases sitting between them. The length of the CDR3 is 16 residues. CDR1 is MNHEY and CDR2 is SVGAGI in the germline V gene. The chain's CDR3 is CASSYTSGQGNYGYTF. The DNA of the CDR3 is TGTGCCAGCAGTTATACCAGTGGGCAGGGCAACTATGGCTACACCTTC.

This chain uses TRBV19 with TRBJ2-1; TRBD2 agrees at 13 bases. CDR1 is LNHDA and CDR2 is SQIVND in the germline V gene (reference sequence). Losses at the gene ends were 4 bases for V and 4 bases for J; bases not matched to a gene: 4. CDR3 length: 16 amino acids. The CDR3 sequence is CASSRRLAGGYNEQFF. The CDR3 DNA reads TGTGCCAGTAGTAGAAGACTAGCGGGAGGTTACAATGAGCAGTTCTTC.

The V gene is TRBV3-1 (or the pseudogene TRBV3-2), the J gene TRBJ2-1, with TRBD2 identical over 9 bases. The CDR3 runs to 13 residues. Germline V gene data show CDR1 as LGHDT and CDR2 as YNNKEL (reference sequence). The CDR3: CAVLAGNNNEQFF. CDR3 bases: TGTGCTGTCCTAGCGGGGAATAACAATGAGCAGTTCTTC.

The chain recombines TRBV12-5 with TRBJ1-6; weak D call: TRBD1 (6 bases). Looked up from germline, CDR1 is LGHNT and CDR2 is FRNRAP. V lost 5 bases to trimming and J lost 7 bases, with 12 bases between them. This CDR3 has 14 amino acids. The CDR3, as DNA: TGTGCTAGTGGTCTGAGGACAGCCAATTCACCCCTCCACTTT. It codes for CASGLRTANSPLHF.

Only one count was recorded for this clone. The V and J genes are TRBV2 and TRBJ1-1; D ambiguous. Germline V gives CDR1 SNHLY, CDR2 FYNNEI. The V end was cut by 7 bases, the J end by 7 bases, with 16 bases between. The CDR3 has 13 amino acids. CDR3 loop: CASIESFRGEAFF. The CDR3 region has the DNA TGTGCCAGCATCGAGAGTTTCCGGGGTGAAGCTTTCTTT.

The chain uses TRBV27 and TRBJ1-2, with D possibly being TRBD1 (5 bases). This CDR3 comprises 13 residues. The V gene lost 5 bases and the J gene lost 6 bases, with 13 bases spanning the gap. Germline V CDR1 and CDR2: MNHEY, SMNVEV (reference sequence). CDR3 bases: TGTGCCAGCAGTCATTCAGGGTTGGATGGCTACACCTTC. This encodes CASSHSGLDGYTF.

The rearrangement links TRBV5-1 to TRBJ1-4; 9 bases align to TRBD1. This CDR3 spans 15 amino acids. Looked up from germline, CDR1 is SGHRS and CDR2 is YFSETQ. The junction had 11 bases not matched to a gene; V was cut back by 4 bases and J by 10 bases. The CDR3 reads CASSEGDRDFGKLFF. CDR3 DNA sequence: TGCGCCAGCAGCGAAGGGGACAGGGACTTCGGAAAACTGTTTTTT.

A note on this clone: The sample has other DNA sequences that encode this CDR3 too. The chain has TRBV2 and TRBJ2-1, with D possibly being TRBD2 (5 bases). Germline CDR1 and CDR2: SNHLY and FYNNEI. V shed 2 bases and J shed 4 bases, with 9 bases lying between them. CDR3 length: 14 residues. The DNA of the CDR3 is TGTGCCAGCAGTGAACTAGCCAGTTACAATGAGCAGTTCTTC. Translated: CASSELASYNEQFF.

The chain combines TRBV29-1 with TRBJ2-1; D might be TRBD1 (6 bases). The CDR3 covers 10 residues. Trimming took 6 bases from V and 9 from J, leaving 9 bases between them. CDR1 and CDR2 from the germline V gene are SQVTM and ANQGSEA. CDR3 DNA sequence: TGCAGCGTGGGACACCTTGAGCAGTTCTTC. This codes for CSVGHLEQFF.

The chain is built from TRBV4-1 and TRBJ2-3; 12 bases are a match to TRBD2. CDR1 and CDR2 (germline): MGHRA, YSYEKL. The CDR3 covers 18 residues. Trimming at V came to 3 bases and at J to 1 base, leaving 8 bases not matched to a gene. CDR3 protein: CASSQGSTSGGRTDTQYF. The DNA for the CDR3 is TGCGCCAGCAGCCAGGGAAGTACTAGCGGGGGGCGCACAGATACGCAGTATTTT.

The CDR3 sequence is CAWRDSLNTEAFF. The CDR3 DNA reads TGTGCCTGGAGGGACAGTTTGAACACTGAAGCTTTCTTT. The rearrangement joins TRBV30 to TRBJ1-1; TRBD1 is a possible D gene (6 bases). The CDR3 sequence is 13 residues long. Deletions cut 3 bases from V and 0 bases from J, with 8 bases between. CDR1 is GTSNPN, CDR2 SVGIG, per germline (reference sequence).

The chain is built from TRBV3-1 (or the pseudogene TRBV3-2) and TRBJ2-2; possible D gene TRBD1, 6 bases. V was clipped by 4 bases and J by 3 bases, with 15 bases between them. The CDR3 loop spans 16 amino acids. The germline V gene encodes CDR1 LGHDT and CDR2 YNNKEL (reference sequence). The CDR3 DNA reads as TGTGCCAGCAGCCCTCGGCTGGGGGCAGACACCGGGGAGCTGTTTTTT. Translated, it gives CASSPRLGADTGELFF.

The rearrangement joins TRBV30 to TRBJ2-1, with 8 nucleotides matching TRBD1. CDR3 length equals 14 residues. CDR1 and CDR2 (germline): GTSNPN, SVGIG (reference sequence). Germline trimming cut 5 bases from V and 0 bases from J; bases unmatched to any gene: 3. The DNA of the CDR3 is TGTGCCTGGGACACAGGGGGCTCCTACAATGAGCAGTTCTTC. Its protein is CAWDTGGSYNEQFF.

This clone was seen a handful of times. The chain joins TRBV2 to TRBJ2-3; TRBD2 agrees at 7 bases. Trimming cost V 6 bases and J 5 bases; bases outside gene matches: 5. Germline V lookup: CDR1 SNHLY, CDR2 FYNNEI. CDR3 length: 13 amino acids. In nucleotides, the CDR3 is TGTGCCAGCAGCGATTTAGCGGGAGATACGCAGTATTTT. Translation gives CASSDLAGDTQYF.

The V call is TRBV4-1, the J call TRBJ1-2; D gene uncertain. The CDR3 runs 12 residues. Germline lookup yields CDR1 MGHRA and CDR2 YSYEKL. V lost 7 bases and J lost 0, with 6 bases in between. The CDR3 bases are TGCGCCAGCATTTCGTCTAACTATGGCTACACCTTC. Its protein is CASISSNYGYTF.